The 11 T cell receptor beta chains below were found in one sample sequenced in a study of blood T cells in healthy people across ages. A second roughly 6 to 11 cycle PCR used barcoded and J-beta primers. Using its own MiXCR run on the 5' RACE reads, TCRdb lists one record per CDR3 protein. The repertoire holds about 1.4 million distinct CDR3 sequences, with approximately 60% as singletons. Sequences were obtained from blood. The source is a young man in good health.

This clonotype has only a few counts. The genes are TRBV4-1 and TRBJ1-6, with D tentatively TRBD1 (6 bases). V was shortened by 1 base and J by 10 bases, with 11 bases between the two germline ends. From germline, CDR1 is MGHRA and CDR2 YSYEKL. The length of the CDR3 is 14 residues. The CDR3 DNA reads TGCGCCAGCAGCCAAGTGACAGGAGGATCACCCCTCCACTTT. This sequence encodes CASSQVTGGSPLHF.

The count of this clonotype is one. The V call is TRBV4-3, the J call TRBJ2-4, with D unclear. CDR1 and CDR2 from the germline V gene are LGHNA and YSLEER. Trimming pared 0 bases from V and 5 bases from J, leaving 14 bases between. This CDR3 has 16 amino acids. The DNA for the CDR3 is TGCGCCAGCAGCCAAGAAGCAAGGAACAGCCAAAACATTCAGTACTTC. Its protein product is CASSQEARNSQNIQYF.

V and J are TRBV11-2 and TRBJ1-1; a possible D gene is TRBD1 (5 bases). This CDR3 is 16 amino acids long. CDR1 SGHAT and CDR2 FQNNGV come from the germline V gene. Trimming removed 5 bases from V and 2 bases from J, with 18 bases in between. The DNA for the CDR3 is TGTGCCAGCAGCCCCTTGGGGGGGGGAGGTAACACTGAAGCTTTCTTT. Protein product: CASSPLGGGGNTEAFF.

The count of this clonotype is one. The V gene is TRBV7-9, the J gene TRBJ1-6; D not certain. Germline V gene data show CDR1 as SEHNR and CDR2 as FQNEAQ (reference sequence). Trimming stripped 6 bases from V and 8 bases from J, with 14 bases between. The CDR3 runs 14 residues. The CDR3 sequence: CASSQTIVDSPLHF. DNA of the CDR3: TGTGCCAGCAGTCAGACTATCGTGGATTCACCCCTCCACTTT. Full variable domain (rest looked up from reference TRBV7-9 and TRBJ1-6): DTGVSQNPRHKITKRGQNVTFRCDPISEHNRLYWYRQTLGQGPEFLTYFQNEAQLEKSRLLSDRFSAERPKGSFSTLEIQRTEQGDSAMYLCASSQTIVDSPLHFGNGTRLTVT.

With regard to this clonotype: One end of the junction does not line up with germline, which may come from a read error. The gene calls are TRBV10-3 and TRBJ1-5; no firm D call. The CDR3 is 14 residues long. Germline loops: CDR1 ENHRY, CDR2 SYGVKD. CDR3 bases: TGTGCCATCAGCGAGTCCAGGTTTTATCAGCCCCAGCATTTT. As protein: CAISESRFYQPQHF.

The sample holds a few counts of this clonotype. CDR3 sequence reads: CSVGTGLNYGYTF. The CDR3 nucleotides read TGCAGCGTTGGAACAGGGTTAAACTATGGCTACACCTTC. The chain joins TRBV29-1 to TRBJ1-2; D is possibly TRBD1 (6 bases). Germline V gene lookup returns CDR1 SQVTM and CDR2 ANQGSEA. The CDR3 runs to 13 residues. Trimming took off 4 bases at V and 2 bases at J, with 11 bases between the two ends.

The chain combines TRBV9 with TRBJ2-1; 10 bases match TRBD2. With V trimmed by 2 bases and J by 7 bases, 9 bases remained unmatched. There are 16 residues in the CDR3. The germline V gene has CDR1 SGDLS and CDR2 YYNGEE. CDR3: CASSVFGTSEVNEQFF. The CDR3 DNA follows: TGTGCCAGCAGCGTTTTCGGGACTAGCGAGGTTAATGAGCAGTTCTTC.

This clonotype has just one count. CDR3 nucleotide sequence: TGTGCCACCATTTTACTACCGGGACTCCCCTACAATGAGCAGTTCTTC. This gives the protein CATILLPGLPYNEQFF. The chain carries TRBV7-9 and TRBJ2-1; perhaps TRBD2 as D (6 bases). The V end lost 10 bases, the J end lost 2 bases, and 21 bases lay between the germline ends. There are 16 residues in the CDR3. The germline CDR1 and CDR2 sequences are SEHNR and FQNEAQ (reference sequence).

This chain links TRBV6-5 with TRBJ2-5; possibly TRBD2 for D (6 bases). The CDR3 is 15 residues long. V was trimmed by 2 bases and J by 4 bases, leaving 14 bases between them. Germline V gene sequence: CDR1 MNHEY, CDR2 SVGAGI. CDR3 residues: CASSYPDYHRETQYF. The CDR3 region has the DNA TGTGCCAGCAGTTACCCGGACTATCATCGAGAGACCCAGTACTTC.

This chain joins TRBV6-6 and TRBJ2-1; D gene unclear. This CDR3 region has 13 residues. Germline V gives CDR1 MNHNY, CDR2 SVGAGI (reference sequence). Trimming shortened V by 6 bases and J by 9 bases, and 15 bases separated the two germline ends. CDR3 in DNA: TGTGCCAGCAGCCCCGTCCGAAATAGTGAGCAGTTCTTC. This encodes CASSPVRNSEQFF.

The chain joins TRBV15 to TRBJ2-7, with TRBD1 identical over 11 bases. The CDR3 length is 14 residues. Germline trimming cut 8 bases from V and 3 bases from J; bases unmatched to any gene: 6. The germline V gene has CDR1 LNHNV and CDR2 YYDKDF (reference sequence). The CDR3 DNA reads as TGTGCCACCTCCCCGGACAGGGGGCTCTACGAGCAGTACTTC. It is translated as CATSPDRGLYEQYF.